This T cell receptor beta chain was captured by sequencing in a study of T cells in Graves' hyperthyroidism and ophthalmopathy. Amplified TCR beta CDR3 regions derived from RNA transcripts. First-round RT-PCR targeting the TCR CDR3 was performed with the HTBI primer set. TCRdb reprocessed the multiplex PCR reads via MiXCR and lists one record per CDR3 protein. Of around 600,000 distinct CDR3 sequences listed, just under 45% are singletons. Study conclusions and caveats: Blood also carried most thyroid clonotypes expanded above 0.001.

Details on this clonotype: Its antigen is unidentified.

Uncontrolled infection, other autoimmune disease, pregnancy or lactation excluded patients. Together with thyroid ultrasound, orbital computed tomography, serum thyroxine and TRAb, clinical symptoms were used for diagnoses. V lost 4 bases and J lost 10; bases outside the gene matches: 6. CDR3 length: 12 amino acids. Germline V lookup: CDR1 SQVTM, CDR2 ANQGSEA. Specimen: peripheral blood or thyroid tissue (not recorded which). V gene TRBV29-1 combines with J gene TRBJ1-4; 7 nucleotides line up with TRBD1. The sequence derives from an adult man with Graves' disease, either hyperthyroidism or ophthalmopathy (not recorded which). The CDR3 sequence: CSVVQGKGKLFF. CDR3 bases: TGCAGCGTTGTACAGGGGAAGGGAAAACTGTTTTTT.